Following are 16 T cell receptor beta chains from one sample sequenced in a study of blood T cell repertoires in COVID-19. Method: immunoSEQ multiplex PCR; TCRdb's copy keeps in-frame clones and lacks some. Among 250,000 or so clones listed, over 80% were seen once. Sample: PBMCs or T cells enriched from blood (not recorded which). The receptor source for this set is a man between 50 and 59 years old who had been exposed to COVID-19.

The chain recombines TRBV9 with TRBJ1-1; 7 bases match TRBD1. Looked up from germline, CDR1 is SGDLS and CDR2 is YYNGEE. The CDR3 extends over 15 amino acids. After removal of 4 bases from V and 5 bases from J, the junction contained 11 bases not matched to a gene. CDR3 coding DNA: TGTGCCAGCAGCCCTGCCAAGGGGGCGCGAACTGAAGCTTTCTTT. Translation: CASSPAKGARTEAFF.

The chain employs TRBV5-1 and TRBJ2-1; 11 bases agree with TRBD2. Trimming took 3 bases from V and 7 from J; bases not matched to a gene: 15. Germline loops: CDR1 SGHRS, CDR2 YFSETQ. The CDR3 length is 18 residues. The chain's CDR3 is CASSSLYGTSGLSNEQFF. In DNA, the CDR3 is TGCGCCAGCAGCTCCCTCTATGGGACTAGCGGATTATCTAATGAGCAGTTCTTC.

V usage is TRBV9 and J usage is TRBJ2-1; TRBD2 matches 11 bases. J lost 4 bases, V lost 0 bases, and 3 bases had no gene match. Germline V lookup: CDR1 SGDLS, CDR2 YYNGEE. The CDR3 consists of 16 residues. CDR3 protein: CASSVAGLAVYNEQFF. The CDR3 DNA is TGTGCCAGCAGCGTAGCGGGACTAGCGGTTTACAATGAGCAGTTCTTC.

Only one count was recorded for this clone. The chain recombines TRBV16 with TRBJ1-6; a weak D match, TRBD1 (5 bases). The CDR3 is 13 amino acids. Between the trimmed V and J ends, which lost 4 bases and 9 bases, there was a span of 10 bases. Germline V CDR1 and CDR2: KGHSY, FQNENV. The CDR3 coding sequence is TGTGCCAGCAGCCCGGACATGTCTTCACCCCTCCACTTT. It is translated as CASSPDMSSPLHF.

This clone was seen just once. The CDR3 coding sequence is TGTGCCAGCAGTTTTGGGGGGGGCTATGGCTACACCTTC. Encoded protein: CASSFGGGYGYTF. The J gene is TRBJ1-2, the V gene TRBV12-3 or TRBV12-4; maybe TRBD1 (5 bases). Trimming took 3 bases from V and 4 from J, leaving 9 bases between them. The CDR3 runs 13 residues.

The CDR3 loop is CASSSTSGGNNEQFF. The CDR3 DNA is TGTGCCAGCAGCTCGACCAGCGGGGGTAACAATGAGCAGTTCTTC. J is TRBJ2-1 and V is TRBV3-1 (or the pseudogene TRBV3-2), with 8 bases identical to TRBD2. J lost 5 bases, V lost 5 bases, and 8 bases had no gene match. Germline values: CDR1 LGHDT, CDR2 YNNKEL (reference sequence). This CDR3 has 15 residues.

The rearrangement links TRBV25-1 to TRBJ1-4; D possibly corresponds to TRBD1 (5 bases). CDR3 length: 15 amino acids. Trimming removed 9 bases from V and 4 bases from J, with 18 bases in between. Germline CDR1 is MGHDK and CDR2 is SYGVNS. The CDR3 reads CARPGGSGSNEKLFF. The CDR3 DNA reads as TGTGCCAGACCGGGGGGGTCAGGGAGTAATGAAAAACTGTTTTTT. Drawing the rest from reference TRBV25-1 and TRBJ1-4, the complete variable domain is EADIYQTPRYLVIGTGKKITLECSQTMGHDKMYWYQQDPGMELHLIHYSYGVNSTEKGDLSSESTVSRIRTEHFPLTLESARPSHTSQYLCARPGGSGSNEKLFFGSGTQLSVL.

The chain uses TRBV5-4 and TRBJ1-3; D possibly corresponds to TRBD1 (6 bases). V was pared by 4 bases and J by 2 bases, with 10 bases between. Per germline, CDR1 SGHNT and CDR2 YYREEE (reference sequence). The CDR3 covers 14 residues. CDR3 protein: CASSIRTAGNTIYF. The CDR3 region has the DNA TGTGCCAGCAGCATAAGGACAGCTGGAAACACCATATATTTT.

V gene TRBV5-4 combines with J gene TRBJ1-1; weak D call: TRBD1 (6 bases). Germline assignment: CDR1 SGHNT and CDR2 YYREEE (reference sequence). This CDR3 has 15 residues. Trimming took 4 bases from V and 7 from J, leaving 20 bases between them. CDR3 coding DNA: TGTGCCAGCAGCCCCATGGGTCAGGGGCGAGGTGAAGCTTTCTTT. It yields the protein CASSPMGQGRGEAFF.

The rearrangement joins TRBV24-1 to TRBJ2-1; no reliable D call. Germline assignment: CDR1 KGHDR and CDR2 SFDVKD. The CDR3 is made up of 13 amino acids. The germline V and J ends were trimmed by 9 bases and 5 bases, with 13 bases remaining between them. CDR3 bases: TGTGCCACCGAGGCCTTAAGCCACAATGAGCAGTTCTTC. It yields the protein CATEALSHNEQFF.

V usage is TRBV5-4 and J usage is TRBJ1-2, with a possible D match to TRBD1 (6 bases). V was shortened by 4 bases and J by 7 bases, with 20 bases between the two germline ends. Per the germline V gene, CDR1 is SGHNT and CDR2 is YYREEE (reference sequence). This CDR3 contains 15 residues. The CDR3 region is CASSLGGGRAGGYTF. CDR3 DNA: TGTGCCAGCAGCCTTGGCGGGGGCAGGGCGGGTGGCTACACCTTC.

In DNA, the CDR3 is TGTGCCAGCAGGTTTACAGGGGGCCCTGGAAACACCATATATTTT. Its translation is CASRFTGGPGNTIYF. The chain joins TRBV6-5 to TRBJ1-3, with 9 bases that match TRBD1. CDR3 size: 15 residues. After removal of 6 bases from V and 2 bases from J, the junction contained 5 bases not matched to a gene. CDR1 and CDR2 (germline): MNHEY, SVGAGI.

J is TRBJ2-7 and V is TRBV10-3, with 10 bases aligning to TRBD2. The CDR3 has 14 amino acids. V lost 4 bases, J lost 6 bases, and 6 bases stayed unmatched. The V gene's germline CDR1 is ENHRY and CDR2 SYGVKD. The CDR3 nucleotides are TGTGCCATCAGTGGAACTAGCGGGATTCGCGAGCAGTACGTC. This translates into CAISGTSGIREQYV.

V gene TRBV19 combines with J gene TRBJ2-3; a weak D match, TRBD2 (6 bases). The CDR3 is 14 amino acids. Deletions cut 4 bases from V and 2 bases from J, with 10 bases between. Germline CDR1 reads LNHDA; CDR2 reads SQIVND (reference sequence). The CDR3 region is CASSTRDFTDTQYF. For the CDR3, the DNA is TGTGCCAGTAGTACTCGGGACTTCACAGATACGCAGTATTTT.

The V gene is TRBV4-2, the J gene TRBJ2-1, with 7 bases lining up with TRBD2. The CDR3 extends over 11 amino acids. Germline V gene lookup returns CDR1 LGHNA and CDR2 YNFKEQ. The V and J ends lost 7 bases and 13 bases, in that order; junction bases with no gene match: 7. This chain's CDR3 is CASTWGGEQFF. DNA for the CDR3: TGTGCCAGCACGTGGGGGGGAGAACAGTTCTTC.

This clone appeared a single time. This chain links TRBV5-5 with TRBJ2-7; 7 nucleotides match TRBD2. Unmatched junction bases numbered 9, after V lost 0 bases and J lost 6 bases. The CDR3 contains 15 residues. Germline V gene data show CDR1 as SGHKS and CDR2 as YYEKEE (reference sequence). The CDR3 spells CASSLGIAGEGEQYV. CDR3 DNA sequence: TGTGCCAGCAGCTTGGGTATAGCGGGTGAAGGCGAGCAGTACGTC.